Sequencing of this TCR beta chain was carried out in a study of early T cells in non-severe SARS-CoV-2 infection. Each cDNA molecule carried a unique molecular identifier. TCRdb reanalysed the 5' RACE reads using MiXCR and keeps one entry per CDR3 protein. The sample contains tens of thousands of distinct CDR3 sequences, over 12% of which appear only once. This clonotype was found many times. This CDR3 comprises 12 residues. Germline V lookup: CDR1 SQVTM, CDR2 ANQGSEA. Trimming took off 5 bases at V and 3 bases at J, with 7 bases between the two ends. This TCR was recovered from an adult who was a healthcare worker with PCR-confirmed SARS-CoV-2 infection or an uninfected control (not recorded which). The J gene is TRBJ1-4, the V gene TRBV29-1; D is unresolved. The sequenced sample was whole blood, obtained at baseline. CDR3 coding DNA: TGCAGCGTTACGATGGCTAATGAAAAACTGTTTTTT. Protein product: CSVTMANEKLFF.